These T cell receptor beta chains were read from a single sample in a study of shared clonotypes between healthy human individuals. Produced via immunoSEQ multiplex PCR; TCRdb's table is partial and in-frame only. The data show about 190,000 clones, approximately 60% seen once. The sample was memory CD4+ T cells sorted from blood. These receptors were taken from a man aged 25-45 years in good health. Each CDR3 is given with its conserved first and last residue. Fields, in order: CDR3 protein, CDR3 DNA, clone size, J gene, V gene, D gene, CDR3 length. A D gene is named only where the DNA matches it firmly. The size field is filled for only some rows; it gives once, few, many or a size class.

CDR3aa: CASSVSAEAGGETQYF
CDR3nt: TGTGCCAGCAGCGTATCAGCGGAAGCGGGGGGGGAGACCCAGTACTTC
abundance: NA
j_gene: TRBJ2-5
v_gene: TRBV9
d_gene: TRBD2
len: 16

CDR3aa: CASIGTSGSLYNEQFF
CDR3nt: TGTGCCAGTATTGGGACTAGCGGGAGTTTGTACAATGAGCAGTTCTTC
abundance: NA
j_gene: TRBJ2-1
v_gene: TRBV19
d_gene: TRBD2
len: 16

CDR3aa: CASSYSGSSNQPQHF
CDR3nt: TGTGCCAGCAGTTACTCAGGTTCTAGCAATCAGCCCCAGCATTTT
abundance: NA
j_gene: TRBJ1-5
v_gene: TRBV6-9
d_gene: NA
len: 15

CDR3aa: CASSVVASGIETQYF
CDR3nt: TGTGCCAGCAGCGTAGTAGCTAGCGGGATAGAGACCCAGTACTTC
abundance: once
j_gene: TRBJ2-5
v_gene: TRBV9
d_gene: TRBD2
len: 15

CDR3aa: CASSLAQGLGYEQYF
CDR3nt: TGTGCCAGCAGCTTAGCGCAGGGGCTGGGGTACGAGCAGTACTTC
abundance: NA
j_gene: TRBJ2-7
v_gene: TRBV7-6
d_gene: NA
len: 15

CDR3aa: CASSDRGNNDEQYF
CDR3nt: TGTGCCAGCAGTGATCGAGGTAACAACGACGAGCAGTACTTC
abundance: few
j_gene: TRBJ2-7
v_gene: TRBV25-1
d_gene: NA
len: 14

CDR3aa: CASGLGVGELFF
CDR3nt: TGCGCCAGCGGTTTGGGGGTCGGGGAGCTGTTTTTT
abundance: NA
j_gene: TRBJ2-2
v_gene: TRBV10-2
d_gene: NA
len: 12

CDR3aa: CAWTNYGGGREAFF
CDR3nt: TGTGCCTGGACCAACTACGGGGGGGGCAGGGAAGCTTTCTTT
abundance: NA
j_gene: TRBJ1-1
v_gene: TRBV30
d_gene: NA
len: 14

CDR3aa: CASRGQSNNQPQHF
CDR3nt: TGTGCCAGCAGGGGCCAAAGTAATAATCAGCCCCAGCATTTT
abundance: NA
j_gene: TRBJ1-5
v_gene: TRBV6-5
d_gene: NA
len: 14

CDR3aa: CASSSWTSGRTYEQYF
CDR3nt: TGTGCCAGTAGTAGCTGGACTAGCGGGAGGACCTACGAGCAGTACTTC
abundance: few
j_gene: TRBJ2-7
v_gene: TRBV19
d_gene: TRBD2
len: 16

CDR3aa: CASSIRLSPPHEQFF
CDR3nt: TGTGCCAGCAGTATACGACTATCCCCCCCTCATGAGCAGTTCTTC
abundance: NA
j_gene: TRBJ2-1
v_gene: TRBV5-8
d_gene: NA
len: 15

CDR3aa: CASSLEGSGLGEQYF
CDR3nt: TGTGCCAGCAGCTTAGAAGGTTCAGGGTTGGGCGAGCAGTACTTC
abundance: NA
j_gene: TRBJ2-7
v_gene: TRBV7-9
d_gene: NA
len: 15

CDR3aa: CASFTGLGEQYF
CDR3nt: TGTGCCAGTTTTACAGGGTTAGGCGAGCAGTACTTC
abundance: NA
j_gene: TRBJ2-7
v_gene: TRBV27
d_gene: NA
len: 12

CDR3aa: CASSQGDIRGALQETQYF
CDR3nt: TGTGCCAGCAGCCAAGGGGATATCAGGGGCGCGTTACAAGAGACCCAGTACTTC
abundance: few
j_gene: TRBJ2-5
v_gene: TRBV14
d_gene: NA
len: 18

CDR3aa: CASSLGQGGTGELFF
CDR3nt: TGCGCCAGCAGCTTGGGTCAGGGGGGCACCGGGGAGCTGTTTTTT
abundance: few
j_gene: TRBJ2-2
v_gene: TRBV5-1
d_gene: NA
len: 15

CDR3aa: CASSVLEGMNYGYTF
CDR3nt: TGTGCCAGCAGCGTACTAGAGGGGATGAACTATGGCTACACCTTC
abundance: NA
j_gene: TRBJ1-2
v_gene: TRBV9
d_gene: NA
len: 15

CDR3aa: CASSIQEYTGELFF
CDR3nt: TGCGCCAGCAGCATACAGGAGTACACCGGGGAGCTGTTTTTT
abundance: NA
j_gene: TRBJ2-2
v_gene: TRBV5-1
d_gene: NA
len: 14

CDR3aa: CASSLDWDLGDSDTQYF
CDR3nt: TGTGCCAGCAGCTTAGATTGGGACCTGGGGGACTCCGATACGCAGTATTTT
abundance: NA
j_gene: TRBJ2-3
v_gene: TRBV11-2
d_gene: NA
len: 17

CDR3aa: CASSLSGEQFF
CDR3nt: TGTGCCAGCAGCTTGTCCGGTGAGCAGTTCTTC
abundance: few
j_gene: TRBJ2-1
v_gene: TRBV5-6
d_gene: NA
len: 11

CDR3aa: CASSIFREMNYGYTF
CDR3nt: TGTGCCAGTAGTATTTTTAGGGAAATGAACTATGGCTACACCTTC
abundance: NA
j_gene: TRBJ1-2
v_gene: TRBV19
d_gene: NA
len: 15

CDR3aa: CASSLGQGLGGGDTQYF
CDR3nt: TGCGCCAGCAGCTTGGGACAGGGATTAGGGGGTGGAGATACGCAGTATTTT
abundance: NA
j_gene: TRBJ2-3
v_gene: TRBV5-1
d_gene: TRBD1
len: 17

CDR3aa: CASSLVGENYGYTF
CDR3nt: TGTGCCAGCAGCTTGGTCGGGGAAAACTATGGCTACACCTTC
abundance: NA
j_gene: TRBJ1-2
v_gene: TRBV5-6
d_gene: NA
len: 14

CDR3aa: CASSVDPAGYEQYF
CDR3nt: TGTGCCAGCAGCGTAGACCCCGCCGGGTACGAGCAGTACTTC
abundance: many
j_gene: TRBJ2-7
v_gene: TRBV9
d_gene: NA
len: 14

CDR3aa: CSVGSYEQYF
CDR3nt: TGCAGCGTTGGAAGCTACGAGCAGTACTTC
abundance: NA
j_gene: TRBJ2-7
v_gene: TRBV29-1
d_gene: NA
len: 10

CDR3aa: CASSELAGTYNEQFF
CDR3nt: TGTGCCAGCAGTGAACTAGCGGGGACATACAATGAGCAGTTCTTC
abundance: NA
j_gene: TRBJ2-1
v_gene: TRBV2
d_gene: TRBD2
len: 15

CDR3aa: CASSLGGTGGVYTDTQYF
CDR3nt: TGCGCCAGCAGCTTGGGCGGGACAGGGGGCGTTTACACAGATACGCAGTATTTT
abundance: NA
j_gene: TRBJ2-3
v_gene: TRBV5-1
d_gene: TRBD1
len: 18

CDR3aa: CASSERQGNTGELFF
CDR3nt: TGTGCCAGCAGTGAACGGCAGGGGAACACCGGGGAGCTGTTTTTT
abundance: NA
j_gene: TRBJ2-2
v_gene: TRBV6-1
d_gene: NA
len: 15

CDR3aa: CATSAPGGAPGANVLTF
CDR3nt: TGTGCCACCAGCGCTCCAGGGGGAGCGCCTGGGGCCAACGTCCTGACTTTC
abundance: NA
j_gene: TRBJ2-6
v_gene: TRBV15
d_gene: TRBD1
len: 17

CDR3aa: CASSLVRANEQYF
CDR3nt: TGTGCCAGCAGCTTGGTCAGGGCTAACGAGCAGTACTTC
abundance: NA
j_gene: TRBJ2-7
v_gene: TRBV7-9
d_gene: NA
len: 13

CDR3aa: CASSVSGGHGYEQYF
CDR3nt: TGTGCCAGCAGTGTTTCAGGGGGGCACGGCTACGAGCAGTACTTC
abundance: NA
j_gene: TRBJ2-7
v_gene: TRBV27
d_gene: NA
len: 15

CDR3aa: CASSETSGSYNEQFF
CDR3nt: TGTGCCAGCAGTGAGACTAGCGGGAGCTACAATGAGCAGTTCTTC
abundance: NA
j_gene: TRBJ2-1
v_gene: TRBV6-4
d_gene: TRBD2
len: 15

CDR3aa: CASSLGSRSQETQYF
CDR3nt: TGTGCCAGCAGCTTAGGTTCCAGAAGTCAAGAGACCCAGTACTTC
abundance: NA
j_gene: TRBJ2-5
v_gene: TRBV7-2
d_gene: NA
len: 15

CDR3aa: CASSLPPGRSGSFTSTDTQYF
CDR3nt: TGTGCCAGCAGCTTGCCCCCGGGGAGAAGCGGGAGCTTTACTAGCACAGATACGCAGTATTTT
abundance: once
j_gene: TRBJ2-3
v_gene: TRBV7-8
d_gene: TRBD2
len: 21

CDR3aa: CASSSDSYWTEAFF
CDR3nt: TGCGCCAGCAGCTCGGACAGCTACTGGACTGAAGCTTTCTTT
abundance: NA
j_gene: TRBJ1-1
v_gene: TRBV5-1
d_gene: NA
len: 14

CDR3aa: CALTTPMTSGNTDTQYF
CDR3nt: TGTGCCTTAACGACCCCAATGACTAGCGGCAACACAGATACGCAGTATTTT
abundance: NA
j_gene: TRBJ2-3
v_gene: TRBV2
d_gene: TRBD2
len: 17

CDR3aa: CATSRDGDSRRRYTF
CDR3nt: TGTGCCACCAGCAGAGATGGGGACAGCCGCCGGCGCTACACCTTC
abundance: NA
j_gene: TRBJ1-2
v_gene: TRBV15
d_gene: TRBD1
len: 15

CDR3aa: CASSQDSGAVGNQPQHF
CDR3nt: TGCGCCAGCAGCCAAGATTCGGGGGCGGTCGGCAATCAGCCCCAGCATTTT
abundance: NA
j_gene: TRBJ1-5
v_gene: TRBV4-1
d_gene: NA
len: 17

CDR3aa: CASRQPSTDTQYF
CDR3nt: TGTGCAAGTCGACAGCCCAGCACAGATACGCAGTATTTT
abundance: NA
j_gene: TRBJ2-3
v_gene: TRBV7-2
d_gene: NA
len: 13

CDR3aa: CASSESGSEYEQYF
CDR3nt: TGTGCCAGCAGTGAAAGCGGTTCTGAGTACGAGCAGTACTTC
abundance: NA
j_gene: TRBJ2-7
v_gene: TRBV9
d_gene: NA
len: 14

CDR3aa: CASSLERGVQETQYF
CDR3nt: TGTGCCAGCAGCTTGGAGAGGGGGGTCCAAGAGACCCAGTACTTC
abundance: NA
j_gene: TRBJ2-5
v_gene: TRBV5-4
d_gene: NA
len: 15

CDR3aa: CASSKREGDTQYF
CDR3nt: TGTGCCAGCAGCAAGCGGGAGGGCGATACGCAGTATTTT
abundance: NA
j_gene: TRBJ2-3
v_gene: TRBV7-2
d_gene: TRBD2
len: 13

CDR3aa: CASSLGVRVFAEAFF
CDR3nt: TGTGCCAGCAGCTTAGGTGTCAGGGTGTTCGCTGAAGCTTTCTTT
abundance: NA
j_gene: TRBJ1-1
v_gene: TRBV7-9
d_gene: NA
len: 15

CDR3aa: CASSTGQVYQPQHF
CDR3nt: TGTGCCAGTAGTACGGGACAGGTTTATCAGCCCCAGCATTTT
abundance: NA
j_gene: TRBJ1-5
v_gene: TRBV19
d_gene: TRBD1
len: 14

CDR3aa: CASSPERGIDTQYF
CDR3nt: TGTGCCAGCAGCCCCGAAAGGGGCATTGATACGCAGTATTTT
abundance: NA
j_gene: TRBJ2-3
v_gene: TRBV7-2
d_gene: NA
len: 14

CDR3aa: CASSLRDDGNYGYTF
CDR3nt: TGTGCCAGCAGCTTAAGGGACGATGGTAACTATGGCTACACCTTC
abundance: NA
j_gene: TRBJ1-2
v_gene: TRBV7-8
d_gene: NA
len: 15

CDR3aa: CASSEHDHSYEQYF
CDR3nt: TGTGCCAGCAGTGAACATGACCACTCCTACGAGCAGTACTTC
abundance: NA
j_gene: TRBJ2-7
v_gene: TRBV6-1
d_gene: NA
len: 14

CDR3aa: CASSSGDEKLFF
CDR3nt: TGTGCCAGCAGCTCTGGGGATGAAAAACTGTTTTTT
abundance: NA
j_gene: TRBJ1-4
v_gene: TRBV7-2
d_gene: NA
len: 12

CDR3aa: CASSQDLLVLNEQFF
CDR3nt: TGCGCCAGCAGCCAAGATTTACTAGTTCTAAATGAGCAGTTCTTC
abundance: NA
j_gene: TRBJ2-1
v_gene: TRBV4-3
d_gene: NA
len: 15

CDR3aa: CSVGAGDQPQHF
CDR3nt: TGCAGCGTTGGGGCGGGGGATCAGCCCCAGCATTTT
abundance: NA
j_gene: TRBJ1-5
v_gene: TRBV29-1
d_gene: NA
len: 12

CDR3aa: CASSPTAGVGNEQFF
CDR3nt: TGTGCCAGCAGCCCCACAGCGGGAGTGGGGAATGAGCAGTTCTTC
abundance: NA
j_gene: TRBJ2-1
v_gene: TRBV9
d_gene: TRBD2
len: 15

CDR3aa: CASRRTGRNTEAFF
CDR3nt: TGTGCCAGTAGGAGGACAGGGAGGAACACTGAAGCTTTCTTT
abundance: NA
j_gene: TRBJ1-1
v_gene: TRBV5-6
d_gene: TRBD1
len: 14

CDR3aa: CASSPRPSNEQFF
CDR3nt: TGTGCCAGCTCACCAAGGCCTAGTAATGAGCAGTTCTTC
abundance: NA
j_gene: TRBJ2-1
v_gene: TRBV18
d_gene: NA
len: 13

CDR3aa: CASSSGSISQEKLFF
CDR3nt: TGTGCCAGCAGCTCCGGTTCCATTTCACAAGAAAAACTGTTTTTT
abundance: NA
j_gene: TRBJ1-4
v_gene: TRBV7-8
d_gene: NA
len: 15

CDR3aa: CASSLANRGYGYTF
CDR3nt: TGTGCCAGCAGCTTGGCCAACAGGGGTTATGGCTACACCTTC
abundance: few
j_gene: TRBJ1-2
v_gene: TRBV5-6
d_gene: TRBD1
len: 14

CDR3aa: CASSLSSLATNEKLFF
CDR3nt: TGTGCCAGCAGTTTATCTTCTTTAGCAACTAATGAAAAACTGTTTTTT
abundance: once
j_gene: TRBJ1-4
v_gene: TRBV6-5
d_gene: NA
len: 16

CDR3aa: CASSLGRHGRGETQYF
CDR3nt: TGTGCCAGCAGCTTAGGGCGACATGGGAGAGGGGAGACCCAGTACTTC
abundance: NA
j_gene: TRBJ2-5
v_gene: TRBV11-2
d_gene: NA
len: 16